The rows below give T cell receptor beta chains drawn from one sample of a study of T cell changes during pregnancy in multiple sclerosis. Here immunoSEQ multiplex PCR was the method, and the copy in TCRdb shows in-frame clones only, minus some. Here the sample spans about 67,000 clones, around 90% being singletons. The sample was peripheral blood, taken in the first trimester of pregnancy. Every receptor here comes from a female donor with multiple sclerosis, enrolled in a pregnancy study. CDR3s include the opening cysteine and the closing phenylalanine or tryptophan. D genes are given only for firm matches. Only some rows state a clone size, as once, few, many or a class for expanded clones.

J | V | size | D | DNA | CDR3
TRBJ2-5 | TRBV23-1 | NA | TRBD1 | TGCGCCAGGACCCTTACAGGGGCCGAAGAGACCCAGTACTTC | CARTLTGAEETQYF
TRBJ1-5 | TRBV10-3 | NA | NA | TGTGCCATCAGTGAGTCGCGGGAGGGTCAGCCCCAGCATTTT | CAISESREGQPQHF
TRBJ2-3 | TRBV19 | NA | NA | TGTGCCAGTAGTATAGGCTCCGGGTCCACAGATACGCAGTATTTT | CASSIGSGSTDTQYF
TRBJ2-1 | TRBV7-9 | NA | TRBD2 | TGTGCCAGCACCGGGGCGGGCGGGAGCTCCTACAATGAGCAGTTCTTC | CASTGAGGSSYNEQFF
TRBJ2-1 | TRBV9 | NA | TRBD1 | TGTGCCAGCAGCGCCCGGGACAGTTTCAGTGAGCAGTTCTTC | CASSARDSFSEQFF
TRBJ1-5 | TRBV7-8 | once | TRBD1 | TGTGCCAGCAGTCCCGGGACAGGTTACGTTGGCAATCAGCCCCAGCATTTT | CASSPGTGYVGNQPQHF
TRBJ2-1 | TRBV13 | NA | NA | TGTGCCAGCAGTTCTAGACAGGTAACCTACAATGAGCAGTTCTTC | CASSSRQVTYNEQFF
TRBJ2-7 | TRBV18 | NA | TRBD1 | TGTGCCAGCTCACCCACTTACCAGGGGGAATTCTACGAGCAGTACTTC | CASSPTYQGEFYEQYF
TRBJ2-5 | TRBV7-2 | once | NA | TGTGCCAGCAGCCCACACACAGGGTACCAAGAGACCCAGTACTTC | CASSPHTGYQETQYF
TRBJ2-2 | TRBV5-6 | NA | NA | TGTGCCAGCAGCTTGGGACATCTCACCGGGGAGCTGTTTTTT | CASSLGHLTGELFF
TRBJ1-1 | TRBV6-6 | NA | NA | TGTGCCAGCAGTTACCTTGACAGCAGCACTGAAGCTTTCTTT | CASSYLDSSTEAFF
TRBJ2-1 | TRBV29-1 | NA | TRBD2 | TGCAGCGTGAATAGCGGGACTAGCGGCGGCGATGAGCAGTTCTTC | CSVNSGTSGGDEQFF